This T cell receptor (beta chain) was found in a study of blood T cell repertoires in COVID-19. Study as a whole: Sites in the United States, Italy and Spain provided acute and convalescent COVID-19 samples.

Repertoires were generated with immunoSEQ multiplex PCR, while TCRdb's copy carries only in-frame clones and drops some. This table holds a few hundred thousand clones, 81% found once. J was trimmed by 9 bases and V by 6 bases; bases with no gene match: 12. Looked up from germline, CDR1 is MDHEN and CDR2 is SYDVKM. This CDR3 comprises 15 residues. The V and J genes are TRBV28 and TRBJ2-1; 9 nucleotides match TRBD1. The source of this sequence is a human donor with acute or convalescent COVID-19. The donor label of this sample is uncertain. The sequenced sample consisted of peripheral blood. CDR3: CASRAPGQGKGEQFF. DNA for the CDR3: TGTGCCAGCAGGGCTCCGGGACAGGGAAAGGGTGAGCAGTTCTTC.